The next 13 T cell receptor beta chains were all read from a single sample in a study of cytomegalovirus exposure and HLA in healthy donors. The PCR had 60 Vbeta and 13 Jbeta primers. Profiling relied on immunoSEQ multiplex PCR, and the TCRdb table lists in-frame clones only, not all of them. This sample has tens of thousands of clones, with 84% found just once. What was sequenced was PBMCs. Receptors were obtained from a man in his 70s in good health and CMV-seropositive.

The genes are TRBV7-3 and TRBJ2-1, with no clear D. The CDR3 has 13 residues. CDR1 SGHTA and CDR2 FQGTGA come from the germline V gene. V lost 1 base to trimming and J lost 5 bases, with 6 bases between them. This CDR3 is CASSLSRNNEQFF. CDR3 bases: TGTGCCAGCAGCTTAAGCAGGAACAATGAGCAGTTCTTC.

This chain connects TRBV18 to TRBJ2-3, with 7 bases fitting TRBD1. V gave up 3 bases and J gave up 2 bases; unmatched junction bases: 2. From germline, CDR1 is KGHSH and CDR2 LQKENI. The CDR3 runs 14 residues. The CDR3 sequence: CASSPGTDTDTQYF. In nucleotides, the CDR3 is TGTGCCAGCTCACCCGGGACAGACACAGATACGCAGTATTTT.

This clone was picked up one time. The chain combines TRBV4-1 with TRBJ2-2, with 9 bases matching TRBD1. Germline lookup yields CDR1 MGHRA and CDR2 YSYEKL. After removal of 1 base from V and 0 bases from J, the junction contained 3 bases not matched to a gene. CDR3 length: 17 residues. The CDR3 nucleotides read TGCGCCAGCAGCCAAGTGTGGACAGGGGCGAACACCGGGGAGCTGTTTTTT. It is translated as CASSQVWTGANTGELFF.

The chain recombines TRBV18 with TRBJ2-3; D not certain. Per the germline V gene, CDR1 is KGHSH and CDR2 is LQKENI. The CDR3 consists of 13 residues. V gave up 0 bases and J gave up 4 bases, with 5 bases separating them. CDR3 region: CASSPPAPDTQYF. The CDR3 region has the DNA TGTGCCAGCTCACCACCGGCTCCAGATACGCAGTATTTT.

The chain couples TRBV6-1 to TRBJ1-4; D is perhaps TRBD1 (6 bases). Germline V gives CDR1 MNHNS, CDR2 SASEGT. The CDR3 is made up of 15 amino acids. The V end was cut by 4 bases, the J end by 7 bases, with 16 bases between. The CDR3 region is CASSGRGAGVEKLFF. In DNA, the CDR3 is TGTGCCAGCAGTGGGCGAGGGGCAGGGGTTGAAAAACTGTTTTTT.

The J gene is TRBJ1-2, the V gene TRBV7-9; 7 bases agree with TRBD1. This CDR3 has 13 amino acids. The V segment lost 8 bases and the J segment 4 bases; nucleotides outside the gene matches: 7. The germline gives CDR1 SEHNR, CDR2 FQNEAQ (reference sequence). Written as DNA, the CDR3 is TGTGCCAGCGAAGGTGGGACAGTCTATGGCTACACCTTC. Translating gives CASEGGTVYGYTF.

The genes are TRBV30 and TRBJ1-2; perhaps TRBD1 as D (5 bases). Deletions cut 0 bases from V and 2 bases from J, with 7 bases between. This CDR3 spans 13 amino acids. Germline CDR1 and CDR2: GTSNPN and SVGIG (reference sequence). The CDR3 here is CAWSVSGNYGYTF. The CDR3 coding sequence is TGTGCCTGGAGTGTATCAGGGAACTATGGCTACACCTTC.

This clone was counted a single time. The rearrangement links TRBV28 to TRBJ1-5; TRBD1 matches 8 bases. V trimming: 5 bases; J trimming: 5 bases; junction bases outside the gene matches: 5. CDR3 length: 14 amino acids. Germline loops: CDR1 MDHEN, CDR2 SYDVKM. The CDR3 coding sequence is TGTGCCAGCAGTCTAACACAGGGGGATCAGCCCCAGCATTTT. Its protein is CASSLTQGDQPQHF. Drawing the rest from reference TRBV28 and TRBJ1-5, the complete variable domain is DVKVTQSSRYLVKRTGEKVFLECVQDMDHENMFWYRQDPGLGLRLIYFSYDVKMKEKGDIPEGYSVSREKKERFSLILESASTNQTSMYLCASSLTQGDQPQHFGDGTRLSIL.

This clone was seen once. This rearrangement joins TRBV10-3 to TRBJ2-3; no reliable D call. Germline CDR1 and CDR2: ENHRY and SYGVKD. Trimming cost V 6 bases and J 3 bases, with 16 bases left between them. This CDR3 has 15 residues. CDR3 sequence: CAIRERLGRTDTQYF. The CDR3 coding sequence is TGTGCCATCAGGGAAAGGCTAGGAAGAACAGATACGCAGTATTTT.

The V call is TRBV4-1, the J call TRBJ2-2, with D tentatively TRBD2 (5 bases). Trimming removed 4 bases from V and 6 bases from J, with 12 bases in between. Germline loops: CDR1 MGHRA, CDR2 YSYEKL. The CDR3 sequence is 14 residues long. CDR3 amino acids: CASSPASLPGELFF. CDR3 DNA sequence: TGCGCCAGCAGCCCTGCTAGCCTCCCCGGGGAGCTGTTTTTT.

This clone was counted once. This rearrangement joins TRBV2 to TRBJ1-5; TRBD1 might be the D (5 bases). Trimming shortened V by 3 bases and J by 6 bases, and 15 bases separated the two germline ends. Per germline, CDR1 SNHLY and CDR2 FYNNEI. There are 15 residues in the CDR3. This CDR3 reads CASSDVQGLGQPQHF. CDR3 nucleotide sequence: TGTGCCAGCAGTGATGTGCAGGGATTGGGTCAGCCCCAGCATTTT.

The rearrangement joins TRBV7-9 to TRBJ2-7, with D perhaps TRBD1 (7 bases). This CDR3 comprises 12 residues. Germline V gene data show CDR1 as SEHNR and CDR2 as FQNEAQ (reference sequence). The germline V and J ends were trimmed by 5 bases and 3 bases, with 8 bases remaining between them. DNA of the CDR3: TGTGCCAGCAGCCAGGGGGGCTACGAGCAGTACTTC. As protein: CASSQGGYEQYF.

CDR3 sequence (DNA): TGTGCCAGCAGCCTGATACGGAGCACAGATACGCAGTATTTT. It translates to CASSLIRSTDTQYF. The chain is built from TRBV27 and TRBJ2-3, with D unclear. The germline gives CDR1 MNHEY, CDR2 SMNVEV (reference sequence). The CDR3 covers 14 residues. The germline V and J ends were trimmed by 6 bases and 0 bases, with 10 bases remaining between them.